This T cell receptor (beta chain) was identified during a study of T-cell memory formation after mild COVID-19. General study results and limits: Cross-reactive memory seemingly joined, as some responding clones were found in pre-infection memory.

Using constant-segment primers, 5'RACE produced TCR alpha and TCR beta cDNA libraries carrying sample barcodes and UMIs. One entry per CDR3 protein results from TCRdb running MiXCR on the 5' RACE reads. The sample shows around 310,000 distinct CDR3 sequences, 20% to 25% of them seen only once. The V gene end was trimmed by 6 bases and the J gene end by 7 bases; junction bases not matched to a gene: 10. This CDR3 region has 14 residues. The germline V gene encodes CDR1 MNHEY and CDR2 SVGAGI. In regard to this clonotype: Antigen unknown.

Source material: PBMCs or a T cell subset sorted from them (not recorded which). The chain recombines TRBV6-5 with TRBJ1-1; 8 nucleotides match TRBD1. This TCR was recovered from a man aged 18-30 years who had mild COVID-19 (a few samples of this study predate the infection). Cell type and time point are not known. CDR3 nucleotides: TGTGCCAGCAGCCCCGACAGGGGACGGTATGAAGCTTTCTTT. It encodes CASSPDRGRYEAFF.